What follows are 20 T cell receptor beta chains derived from one specimen sequenced in a study of blood T cell repertoires in COVID-19. Measured with immunoSEQ multiplex PCR; TCRdb has only the in-frame clones, and not every one. The sample has more than 250,000 clones, 70% to 90% seen once. Material for sequencing was PBMCs or T cells enriched from blood (not recorded which). These receptors were taken from a woman under 30 who had recovered from COVID-19.

V usage is TRBV9 and J usage is TRBJ2-1, with 10 bases fitting TRBD2. The CDR3 is 17 residues long. Germline-derived CDR1 and CDR2 are SGDLS and YYNGEE. J gave up 9 bases and V 3 bases, and 15 bases lay outside the gene matches. The CDR3 loop reads CASSAPRGSGGEVEQFF. The CDR3 region has the DNA TGTGCCAGCAGCGCCCCCCGGGGAAGCGGGGGGGAGGTTGAGCAGTTCTTC.

The chain has TRBV6-5 and TRBJ2-7, with D tentatively TRBD1 (7 bases). Germline V gene data show CDR1 as MNHEY and CDR2 as SVGAGI. V lost 6 bases and J 2 bases, leaving 17 bases between the germline ends. This CDR3 has 15 amino acids. The CDR3 region has the DNA TGTGCCAGCAGCCGCGGGACAGACGAGACCTACGAGCAGTACTTC. It translates to CASSRGTDETYEQYF.

This clone was found once. The CDR3 DNA follows: TGTGCCAGCAGCCCACCAGGACTAGCGGGAGCCTACGAGCAGTACTTC. Translating it yields CASSPPGLAGAYEQYF. The rearrangement joins TRBV3-1 (or the pseudogene TRBV3-2) to TRBJ2-7; the match to TRBD2 covers 13 bases. V lost 4 bases, J lost 2 bases, and 5 bases stayed unmatched. Per the germline V gene, CDR1 is LGHDT and CDR2 is YNNKEL (reference sequence). The CDR3 extends over 16 amino acids.

This clone was found a few times. CDR3 protein: CASSFSGPYNEQFF. CDR3 in DNA: TGTGCCAGCTCCTTCTCTGGCCCTTACAATGAGCAGTTCTTC. The chain links TRBV6-5 to TRBJ2-1; D is unresolved. This CDR3 region has 14 residues. Trimming cost V 8 bases and J 4 bases, with 15 bases left between them. Germline V lookup: CDR1 MNHEY, CDR2 SVGAGI.

The rearrangement joins TRBV5-1 to TRBJ2-3; 9 positions match TRBD1. The junction had 12 bases not matched to a gene; V was cut back by 4 bases and J by 15 bases. The CDR3 sequence is 13 residues long. The V gene's germline CDR1 is SGHRS and CDR2 YFSETQ. CDR3 residues: CASSARTGGAAYF. Here the CDR3 DNA reads TGCGCCAGCAGCGCCCGTACAGGGGGCGCAGCCTATTTT.

The chain is built from TRBV19 and TRBJ1-5, with D unclear. The V end lost 3 bases, the J end lost 2 bases, and 5 bases lay between the germline ends. The CDR3 has 13 residues. CDR1 LNHDA and CDR2 SQIVND come from the germline V gene (reference sequence). CDR3 protein: CASSIPGNQPQHF. The CDR3 DNA reads as TGTGCCAGTAGTATTCCAGGCAATCAGCCCCAGCATTTT.

This chain joins TRBV7-2 and TRBJ2-5; D not certain. CDR1 SGHTA and CDR2 FQGNSA come from the germline V gene. Trimming left V 5 bases short and J 1 base short, with 8 bases between. The length of the CDR3 is 13 residues. The CDR3 loop is CASSRTPQETQYF. For the CDR3, the DNA is TGTGCCAGCAGCCGAACTCCCCAAGAGACCCAGTACTTC.

This sequence joins TRBV6-5 and TRBJ1-2; no firm D call. The CDR3 extends over 13 amino acids. CDR1 is MNHEY and CDR2 is SVGAGI in the germline V gene. V lost 2 bases and J lost 8, with 12 bases in between. The CDR3 DNA is TGTGCCAGCAGTTACGCCGGAGGGTTCGGCTACACCTTC. It is translated as CASSYAGGFGYTF.

The chain recombines TRBV2 with TRBJ1-4, with 8 bases aligning to TRBD1. After removal of 6 bases from V and 6 bases from J, the junction contained 18 bases not matched to a gene. Germline values: CDR1 SNHLY, CDR2 FYNNEI. This CDR3 comprises 18 residues. The CDR3 reads CASREQPPGQGGHEKLFF. CDR3 in DNA: TGTGCCAGCAGGGAACAACCCCCTGGACAGGGCGGACATGAAAAACTGTTTTTT.

The chain recombines TRBV28 with TRBJ1-1, with a possible D match to TRBD1 (6 bases). CDR1 MDHEN and CDR2 SYDVKM come from the germline V gene. The CDR3 is made up of 14 amino acids. Trimming took 7 bases from V and 1 from J, leaving 13 bases between them. The CDR3 DNA sequence: TGTGCCAGCATAGACAGGTGGGAGAACACTGAAGCTTTCTTT. Its protein product is CASIDRWENTEAFF.

V is TRBV30 and J is TRBJ1-3; D is perhaps TRBD1 (5 bases). The CDR3 runs 15 residues. Looked up from germline, CDR1 is GTSNPN and CDR2 is SVGIG (reference sequence). The V end lost 4 bases, the J end lost 0 bases, and 13 bases lay between the germline ends. CDR3 protein: CAWNGAQSSGNTIYF. DNA for the CDR3: TGTGCCTGGAATGGGGCCCAGAGCTCTGGAAACACCATATATTTT. The whole variable domain, filled in from reference TRBV30 and TRBJ1-3, reads SQTIHQWPATLVQPVGSPLSLECTVEGTSNPNLYWYRQAAGRGLQLLFYSVGIGQISSEVPQNLSASRPQDRQFILSSKKLLLSDSGFYLCAWNGAQSSGNTIYFGEGSWLTVV.

The rearrangement links TRBV15 to TRBJ1-5; 7 bases align to TRBD1. The V and J ends lost 0 bases and 0 bases, in that order; junction bases with no gene match: 8. CDR1 LNHNV and CDR2 YYDKDF come from the germline V gene (reference sequence). This CDR3 is 18 amino acids long. The CDR3 region is CATSRDLGQDLSNQPQHF. CDR3 bases: TGTGCCACCAGCAGAGATCTTGGACAGGACCTTAGCAATCAGCCCCAGCATTTT.

The rearrangement uses TRBV28 and TRBJ2-6, with D perhaps TRBD2 (5 bases). CDR1 is MDHEN and CDR2 is SYDVKM in the germline V gene. The CDR3 consists of 17 residues. The germline V and J ends were trimmed by 6 bases and 2 bases, with 17 bases remaining between them. CDR3 sequence (DNA): TGTGCCAGCAGACCGGGAATAAGTTTAGCTGGGGCCAACGTCCTGACTTTC. Translated, it gives CASRPGISLAGANVLTF.

The rearrangement uses TRBV29-1 and TRBJ1-2; 9 nucleotides match TRBD1. The ends lost 7 bases at V and 6 bases at J; junction bases unmatched: 3. The length of the CDR3 is 11 residues. The germline V gene encodes CDR1 SQVTM and CDR2 ANQGSEA. CDR3 region: CSGDRENGYTF. The DNA for the CDR3 is TGCAGCGGGGACAGGGAAAATGGCTACACCTTC.

The rearrangement links TRBV28 to TRBJ2-3; no definite D call. The CDR3 length is 13 residues. Trimming took off 3 bases at V and 9 bases at J, with 13 bases between the two ends. Germline V gives CDR1 MDHEN, CDR2 SYDVKM. This chain's CDR3 is CASSFLGSPTQYF. CDR3 coding DNA: TGTGCCAGCAGTTTCCTGGGCTCCCCCACGCAGTATTTT.

CDR3: CASSQDAPGAGEKLFF. The DNA of the CDR3 is TGCGCCAGCAGCCAAGACGCCCCGGGCGCGGGGGAAAAACTGTTTTTT. The chain links TRBV4-1 to TRBJ1-4, with no clear D. Between the trimmed V and J ends, which lost 0 bases and 8 bases, there was a span of 16 bases. In germline, CDR1 is MGHRA, CDR2 YSYEKL. The CDR3 is 16 amino acids.

The table lists this clone with a count of one. The rearrangement uses TRBV12-2 and TRBJ2-7; the table's D call TRBD1 went unverified against the DNA. TRBV12-2 is a recognized pseudogene. CDR3 length: 16 amino acids. CDR3 coding DNA: TGTGCAAGTCGCCTCGGAGGAGGGGGCAATTCCTACGAGCAGTACTTC. Its translation is CASRLGGGGNSYEQYF.

This rearrangement joins TRBV5-5 to TRBJ1-5; 7 nucleotides agree with TRBD1. This CDR3 spans 15 amino acids. Per germline, CDR1 SGHKS and CDR2 YYEKEE (reference sequence). Losses at the gene ends were 1 base for V and 4 bases for J; bases not matched to a gene: 5. CDR3 sequence: CASSLRQGENQPQHF. CDR3 sequence (DNA): TGTGCCAGCAGCTTGAGGCAGGGGGAAAATCAGCCCCAGCATTTT.

V is TRBV5-6 and J is TRBJ1-1, with D perhaps matching TRBD1 (6 bases). Germline CDR1 reads SGHDT; CDR2 reads YYEEEE. V dropped 5 bases and J dropped 4 bases, with 15 bases sitting between them. The CDR3 consists of 14 residues. In DNA form, the CDR3 reads TGTGCCAGCAGGGCGACAGGAAGGAGCACTGAAGCTTTCTTT. Amino acids: CASRATGRSTEAFF. The full variable domain, with the rest looked up from reference TRBV5-6 and TRBJ1-1, is DAGVTQSPTHLIKTRGQQVTLRCSPKSGHDTVSWYQQALGQGPQFIFQYYEEEERQRGNFPDRFSGHQFPNYSSELNVNALLLGDSALYLCASRATGRSTEAFFGQGTRLTVV.

The chain employs TRBV18 and TRBJ2-1; a possible D gene is TRBD2 (6 bases). The CDR3 loop spans 15 amino acids. V lost 0 bases, J lost 3 bases, and 9 bases lay in between. Germline loops: CDR1 KGHSH, CDR2 LQKENI. CDR3 region: CASSPPSGIYNEQFF. The CDR3, as DNA: TGTGCCAGCTCACCACCTAGCGGAATCTACAATGAGCAGTTCTTC. Using reference TRBV18 and TRBJ2-1 for the parts outside the CDR3, the full variable domain is NAGVMQNPRHLVRRRGQEARLRCSPMKGHSHVYWYRQLPEEGLKFMVYLQKENIIDESGMPKERFSAEFPKEGPSILRIQQVVRGDSAAYFCASSPPSGIYNEQFFGPGTRLTVL.